This entry is about one TCR beta chain. Enrolled through a virtual design, the participants were between roughly 18 and 90 years of age and came from 24 US areas. The V gene's germline CDR1 is SGHNT and CDR2 YYREEE (reference sequence). The V segment lost 0 bases and the J segment 5 bases; nucleotides outside the gene matches: 3. The CDR3 length is 15 residues. The sample belongs to a study of blood T cell repertoires in COVID-19. Study summary: Some COVID-19 samples were acute and others convalescent; all came from the United States, Italy and Spain.

The table came from immunoSEQ multiplex PCR; TCRdb's copy has only in-frame clones and leaves some out. Counted here are 220,000 or so clones, just over 85% occurring once; the ten biggest clones make up about 14%. What was sequenced was PBMCs or T cells enriched from blood (not recorded which). The rearrangement joins TRBV5-4 to TRBJ2-7; 12 nucleotides align to TRBD1. This clonotype was sampled from a woman aged 50 to 60 with acute COVID-19. The DNA for the CDR3 is TGTGCCAGCAGCTTGGTAGGGACAGGGGGCCACGAGCAGTACTTC. It specifies CASSLVGTGGHEQYF.